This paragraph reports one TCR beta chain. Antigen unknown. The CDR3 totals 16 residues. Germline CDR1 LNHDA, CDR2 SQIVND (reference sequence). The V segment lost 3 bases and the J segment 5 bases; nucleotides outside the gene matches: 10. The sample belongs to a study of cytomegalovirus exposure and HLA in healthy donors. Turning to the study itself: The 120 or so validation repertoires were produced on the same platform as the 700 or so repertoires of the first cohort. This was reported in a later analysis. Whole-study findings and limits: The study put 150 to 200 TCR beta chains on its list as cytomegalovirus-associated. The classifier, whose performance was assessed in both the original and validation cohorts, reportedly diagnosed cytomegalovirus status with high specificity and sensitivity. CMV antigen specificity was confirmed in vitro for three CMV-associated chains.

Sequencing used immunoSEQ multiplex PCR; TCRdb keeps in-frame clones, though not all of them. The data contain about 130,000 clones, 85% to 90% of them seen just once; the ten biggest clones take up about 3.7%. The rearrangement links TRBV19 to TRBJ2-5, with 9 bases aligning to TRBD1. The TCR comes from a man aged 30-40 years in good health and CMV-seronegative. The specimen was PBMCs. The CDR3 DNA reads TGTGCCAGTAGTATGGGGAACAGGGGGCGCGTGGAGACCCAGTACTTC. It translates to CASSMGNRGRVETQYF.